Each of the 14 T cell receptor beta chains below was sequenced from the same sample in a study of blood T cell repertoires in COVID-19. The protocol was immunoSEQ multiplex PCR, while the TCRdb copy is restricted to in-frame clones and leaves out a portion. The sample includes almost 250,000 clones, 70% to 90% of them seen just once. The sequencing input was PBMCs or T cells enriched from blood (not recorded which). These receptors came from a woman between 45 and 65 years old who had recovered from COVID-19.

The V gene is TRBV19, the J gene TRBJ1-2, with unresolved D. The CDR3 consists of 14 residues. The V end lost 2 bases, the J end lost 2 bases, and 9 bases lay between the germline ends. Germline V lookup: CDR1 LNHDA, CDR2 SQIVND (reference sequence). In nucleotides, the CDR3 is TGTGCCAGTAGTATATCACCACAGAACTATGGCTACACCTTC. Residues: CASSISPQNYGYTF.

This chain connects TRBV3-1 (or the pseudogene TRBV3-2) to TRBJ2-7; no definite D call. Germline-derived CDR1 and CDR2 are LGHDT and YNNKEL (reference sequence). The V end lost 1 base, the J end lost 6 bases, and 10 bases lay between the germline ends. This CDR3 region has 13 residues. CDR3 amino acids: CASSQVATSEQYF. CDR3 coding DNA: TGTGCCAGCAGCCAAGTCGCAACATCCGAGCAGTACTTC.

The chain is built from TRBV19 and TRBJ1-2, with 8 bases matching TRBD1. Unmatched junction bases numbered 14, after V lost 7 bases and J lost 4 bases. There are 16 residues in the CDR3. The V gene's germline CDR1 is LNHDA and CDR2 SQIVND (reference sequence). The CDR3 DNA reads as TGTGCCAGTAAAAGTAAATATTGGACAGGGAGCTATGGCTACACCTTC. Its protein is CASKSKYWTGSYGYTF.

V is TRBV27 and J is TRBJ1-1; 7 bases agree with TRBD1. This CDR3 contains 16 residues. Germline V lookup: CDR1 MNHEY, CDR2 SMNVEV (reference sequence). The V segment lost 5 bases and the J segment 2 bases; nucleotides outside the gene matches: 11. This chain's CDR3 is CASSPEPRGLNTEAFF. Here the CDR3 DNA reads TGTGCCAGCAGTCCCGAACCAAGGGGGCTTAACACTGAAGCTTTCTTT.

The chain links TRBV27 to TRBJ2-1, with TRBD2 identical over 12 bases. V lost 4 bases, J lost 6 bases, and 7 bases stayed unmatched. Germline loops: CDR1 MNHEY, CDR2 SMNVEV (reference sequence). The CDR3 has 16 amino acids. Here the CDR3 DNA reads TGTGCCAGCAGTTACCTAGCGGGAGGGCCAGGCAATGAGCAGTTCTTC. This codes for CASSYLAGGPGNEQFF.

The rearrangement joins TRBV28 to TRBJ2-7; TRBD2 agrees at 7 bases. V dropped 6 bases and J dropped 3; count of bases not matched to a gene: 5. The CDR3 totals 13 residues. The germline V gene has CDR1 MDHEN and CDR2 SYDVKM. The CDR3 protein is CASSPERGYEQYF. Here the CDR3 DNA reads TGTGCCAGCAGCCCGGAGCGGGGCTACGAGCAGTACTTC.

The rearrangement links TRBV2 to TRBJ1-6, with D perhaps matching TRBD1 (5 bases). This CDR3 contains 14 residues. Trimming stripped 7 bases from V and 9 bases from J, with 16 bases between. The germline gives CDR1 SNHLY, CDR2 FYNNEI. CDR3 DNA: TGTGCCAGCACCGAAGGGACTCTTCGTTCACCCCTCCACTTT. Residues: CASTEGTLRSPLHF. The whole variable domain, filled in from reference TRBV2 and TRBJ1-6, reads EPEVTQTPSHQVTQMGQEVILRCVPISNHLYFYWYRQILGQKVEFLVSFYNNEISEKSEIFDDQFSVERPDGSNFTLKIRSTKLEDSAMYFCASTEGTLRSPLHFGNGTRLTVT.

This clone was recorded many times. This rearrangement joins TRBV18 to TRBJ2-7; possible D gene TRBD2, 5 bases. The CDR3 runs 14 residues. Per germline, CDR1 KGHSH and CDR2 LQKENI. V was trimmed by 1 base and J by 7 bases, leaving 14 bases between them. CDR3 in amino acids: CASSPLEEREEQYF. CDR3 nucleotide sequence: TGTGCCAGCTCACCACTGGAGGAGAGAGAGGAGCAGTACTTC.

The rearrangement links TRBV2 to TRBJ2-1; tentatively, D is TRBD2 (6 bases). The V and J ends lost 4 bases and 5 bases respectively, with 12 bases between them. This CDR3 contains 14 residues. Germline loops: CDR1 SNHLY, CDR2 FYNNEI. The CDR3, as DNA: TGTGCCAGCAGTGTGGAGGGAGCCAACAATGAGCAGTTCTTC. Its protein product is CASSVEGANNEQFF.

The chain is built from TRBV30 and TRBJ2-1; 8 bases match TRBD2. Losses at the gene ends were 1 base for V and 7 bases for J; bases not matched to a gene: 9. Germline CDR1 is GTSNPN and CDR2 is SVGIG (reference sequence). The CDR3 consists of 15 residues. CDR3 amino acids: CAWSAGTRVWNEQFF. CDR3 DNA: TGTGCCTGGAGTGCCGGGACTAGAGTTTGGAATGAGCAGTTCTTC.

The gene calls are TRBV7-9 and TRBJ1-4, with 10 bases matching TRBD1. The CDR3 has 14 residues. V gave up 5 bases and J gave up 7 bases; unmatched junction bases: 4. Per the germline V gene, CDR1 is SEHNR and CDR2 is FQNEAQ (reference sequence). CDR3 sequence (DNA): TGTGCCAGCAGCAAGGGACAGGGGTTTGAAAAACTGTTTTTT. Amino acids: CASSKGQGFEKLFF.

The chain is built from TRBV10-3 and TRBJ2-5; TRBD2 matches 11 bases. There are 15 residues in the CDR3. With 3 bases clipped from V and 5 bases from J, the junction kept 5 bases outside the gene matches. CDR1 and CDR2 (germline): ENHRY, SYGVKD. CDR3 amino acids: CAISELAGEHETQYF. CDR3 nucleotide sequence: TGTGCCATCAGTGAACTAGCGGGAGAGCATGAGACCCAGTACTTC.

The gene calls are TRBV11-2 and TRBJ2-5; 7 bases are a match to TRBD2. V lost 8 bases to trimming and J lost 1 base; unmatched junction nucleotides: 7. This CDR3 contains 14 residues. Germline CDR1 reads SGHAT; CDR2 reads FQNNGV. In DNA, the CDR3 is TGTGCCAGCGGGCGGATAGCGGGCCAAGAGACCCAGTACTTC. Its protein product is CASGRIAGQETQYF.

The count of this clone is one. The chain couples TRBV12-3 or TRBV12-4 to TRBJ1-3, with unresolved D. Trimming stripped 6 bases from V and 7 bases from J, with 10 bases between. This CDR3 comprises 12 residues. CDR3 sequence (DNA): TGTGCCAGCAGACGCCCCGGGAACACCATATATTTT. Protein sequence: CASRRPGNTIYF.